These T cell receptor beta chains were read from a single sample in a study of cytomegalovirus exposure and HLA in healthy donors. This table comes from immunoSEQ multiplex PCR, and its TCRdb copy is limited to in-frame clones, with some not included. The sample records a few hundred thousand clones, approximately 91% being singletons. Sequenced material: PBMCs. All receptors derive from a man aged 30-40 years in good health and CMV-seronegative. Both conserved end residues are part of each CDR3. Each record gives: V gene, clone size, D gene, J gene, CDR3 protein, CDR3 DNA. The D gene is left open where the match is weak. Some rows mark clone size as missing; the rest say once, few, many or name a class of expanded clone.

TRBV4-1	once	NA	TRBJ2-2	CASSQGGGAGGRRAGELFF	TGCGCCAGCAGCCAGGGCGGGGGAGCCGGGGGGCGGCGAGCCGGGGAGCTGTTTTTT
TRBV6-5	NA	NA	TRBJ1-2	CASSYSKVTRRDGYTF	TGTGCCAGCAGTTACTCGAAGGTAACTCGGCGGGATGGCTACACCTTC
TRBV27	NA	TRBD2	TRBJ2-7	CASSFQGLAGYEQYF	TGTGCCAGCAGTTTCCAGGGACTAGCGGGTTACGAGCAGTACTTC
TRBV7-2	few	NA	TRBJ1-2	CASSLVLSVAGAYGYTF	TGTGCCAGCAGCTTAGTGCTCTCCGTGGCAGGGGCCTATGGCTACACCTTC
TRBV6-5	NA	TRBD1	TRBJ2-5	CASSYSMGTGRETQYF	TGTGCCAGCAGTTACTCGATGGGGACAGGGCGCGAGACCCAGTACTTC
TRBV6-5	NA	NA	TRBJ2-3	CASRYSSTDTQYF	TGTGCCAGCAGGTATTCTAGCACAGATACGCAGTATTTT
TRBV7-2	once	NA	TRBJ2-7	CASSLHPTYEQYF	TGTGCCAGCAGCTTACACCCTACCTACGAGCAGTACTTC
TRBV6-5	NA	TRBD1	TRBJ2-3	CASSRTGPDTQYF	TGTGCCAGCAGTCGGACAGGGCCAGATACGCAGTATTTT
TRBV2	NA	TRBD1	TRBJ2-3	CASSEQGAGTDTQYF	TGTGCCAGCAGTGAACAGGGGGCCGGCACAGATACGCAGTATTTT
TRBV5-1	few	NA	TRBJ2-7	CASSLPRTDLGEQYF	TGCGCCAGCAGCTTGCCCCGGACAGATCTCGGCGAGCAGTACTTC
TRBV7-8	NA	TRBD1	TRBJ2-7	CASSSDREQGFNYEQYF	TGTGCCAGCAGCTCCGACCGGGAACAGGGGTTTAACTACGAGCAGTACTTC
TRBV11-3	NA	TRBD1	TRBJ2-5	CASSMGTGTGRTQETQYF	TGTGCCAGCAGCATGGGGACAGGGACAGGACGAACGCAAGAGACCCAGTACTTC
TRBV18	NA	NA	TRBJ1-2	CASSPSRGAGDYGYTF	TGTGCCAGCTCACCCTCACGGGGGGCTGGAGACTATGGCTACACCTTC
TRBV5-6	NA	NA	TRBJ2-7	CASSDRRVLTYEQYF	TGTGCCAGCAGCGATAGGCGGGTACTTACCTACGAGCAGTACTTC